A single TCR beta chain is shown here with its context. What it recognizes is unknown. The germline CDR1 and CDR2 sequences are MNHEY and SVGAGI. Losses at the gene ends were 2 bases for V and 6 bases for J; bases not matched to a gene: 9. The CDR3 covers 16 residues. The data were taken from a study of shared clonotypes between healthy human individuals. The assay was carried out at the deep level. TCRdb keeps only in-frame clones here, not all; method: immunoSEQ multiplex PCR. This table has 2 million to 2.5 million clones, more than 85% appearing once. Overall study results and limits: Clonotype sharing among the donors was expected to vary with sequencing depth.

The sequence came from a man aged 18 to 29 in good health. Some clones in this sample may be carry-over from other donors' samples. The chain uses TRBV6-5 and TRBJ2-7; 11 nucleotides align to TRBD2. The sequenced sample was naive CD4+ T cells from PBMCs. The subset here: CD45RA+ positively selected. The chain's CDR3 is CASSYRLAGGRLEQYF. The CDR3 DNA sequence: TGTGCCAGCAGTTACCGGCTAGCGGGAGGACGGCTCGAGCAGTACTTC.